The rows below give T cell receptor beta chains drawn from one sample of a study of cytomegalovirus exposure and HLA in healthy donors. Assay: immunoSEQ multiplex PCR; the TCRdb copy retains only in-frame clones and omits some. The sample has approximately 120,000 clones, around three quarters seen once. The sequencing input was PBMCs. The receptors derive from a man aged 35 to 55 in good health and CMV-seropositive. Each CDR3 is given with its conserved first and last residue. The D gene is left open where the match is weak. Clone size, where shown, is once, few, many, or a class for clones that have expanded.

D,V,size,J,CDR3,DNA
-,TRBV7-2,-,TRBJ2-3,CASSLGAFSTDTQYF,TGTGCCAGCAGCTTAGGGGCGTTTAGCACAGATACGCAGTATTTT
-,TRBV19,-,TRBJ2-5,CASSLGGIQETQYF,TGTGCCAGTAGCCTAGGGGGTATCCAAGAGACCCAGTACTTC
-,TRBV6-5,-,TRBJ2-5,CASSYDLARLFETQYF,TGTGCCAGCAGTTACGATCTAGCACGACTTTTCGAGACCCAGTACTTC
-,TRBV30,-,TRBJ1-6,CAWSVDTHSPLHF,TGTGCCTGGAGTGTGGACACCCATTCACCCCTCCACTTT
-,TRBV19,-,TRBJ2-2,CASSIGQRPGELFF,TGTGCCAGTAGTATAGGGCAGAGGCCCGGGGAGCTGTTTTTT
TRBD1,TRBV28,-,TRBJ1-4,CASGLGTGLSEKLFF,TGTGCCAGCGGATTGGGGACAGGGCTTAGTGAAAAACTGTTTTTT
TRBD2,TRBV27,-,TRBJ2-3,CASSFAGGSTDTQYF,TGTGCCAGCAGTTTCGCGGGGGGCAGCACAGATACGCAGTATTTT
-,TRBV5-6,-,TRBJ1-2,CASSLAGGGVYGYTF,TGTGCCAGCAGCTTGGCCGGGGGAGGCGTATATGGCTACACCTTC
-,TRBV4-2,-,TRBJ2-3,CASSQVQDTQYF,TGTGCCAGCAGCCAAGTCCAGGATACGCAGTATTTT
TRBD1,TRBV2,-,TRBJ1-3,CASTKQGVSGNTIYF,TGTGCCAGCACAAAGCAGGGGGTCTCTGGAAACACCATATATTTT
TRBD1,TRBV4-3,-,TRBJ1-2,CASSQPGQGDGYTF,TGCGCCAGCAGCCAGCCCGGACAGGGGGATGGCTACACCTTC
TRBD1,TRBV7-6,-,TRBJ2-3,CASSFRKGQQGTDTQYF,TGTGCCAGCAGCTTCCGAAAGGGACAGCAAGGCACAGATACGCAGTATTTT
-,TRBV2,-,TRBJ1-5,CASTLFVDGGMTQHF,TGTGCCAGCACCCTCTTCGTGGACGGAGGCATGACCCAGCATTTT
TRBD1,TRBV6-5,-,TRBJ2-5,CASSFPGTVDQETQYF,TGTGCCAGCAGTTTCCCCGGGACAGTGGACCAAGAGACCCAGTACTTC
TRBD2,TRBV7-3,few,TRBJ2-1,CASSLGLVGEQFF,TGTGCCAGCAGCTTAGGACTAGTGGGTGAGCAGTTCTTC
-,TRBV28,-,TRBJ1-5,CASQREGDNQPQHF,TGTGCCTCACAAAGGGAGGGAGACAATCAGCCCCAGCATTTT
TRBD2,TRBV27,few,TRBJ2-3,CASSPGLAGGKYTDTQYF,TGTGCCAGCAGTCCCGGACTAGCGGGGGGGAAGTACACAGATACGCAGTATTTT
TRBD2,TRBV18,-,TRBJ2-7,CASSPRTRSNEQYF,TGTGCCAGCTCACCGCGGACTAGATCCAACGAGCAGTACTTC
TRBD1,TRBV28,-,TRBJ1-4,CASSSTQGPTPF,TGTGCCAGCAGTTCCACACAGGGGCCGACCCCTTTT
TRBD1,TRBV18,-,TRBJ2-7,CASSPRPGQGPLEQYF,TGTGCCAGCTCACCCAGGCCGGGACAGGGACCCCTCGAGCAGTACTTC
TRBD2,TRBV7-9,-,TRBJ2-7,CASSSGAERTSYEQYF,TGTGCCAGCAGCAGCGGGGCAGAGAGGACCTCCTACGAGCAGTACTTC
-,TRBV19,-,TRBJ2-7,CASSIALSAPGYEQYF,TGTGCCAGTAGTATAGCCCTATCCGCCCCCGGCTACGAGCAGTACTTC
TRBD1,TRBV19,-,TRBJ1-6,CASRGTGGAGINSPLHF,TGTGCCAGTAGAGGGACAGGGGGCGCCGGAATAAATTCACCCCTCCACTTT
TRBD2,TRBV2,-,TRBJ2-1,CASSGGTGGRGNEQFF,TGTGCCAGCAGTGGGGGCACGGGGGGGCGGGGCAATGAGCAGTTCTTC
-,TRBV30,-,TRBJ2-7,CAWSPGVSYEQYF,TGTGCCTGGAGCCCGGGGGTTTCGTACGAGCAGTACTTC
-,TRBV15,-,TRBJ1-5,CATSRDSGDQPQHF,TGTGCCACCAGCAGAGATTCAGGGGATCAGCCCCAGCATTTT
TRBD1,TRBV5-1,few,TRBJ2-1,CASSSTGTGSNEQFF,TGCGCCAGCAGCTCCACAGGGACAGGGAGCAATGAGCAGTTCTTC
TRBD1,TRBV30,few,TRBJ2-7,CAWGTGTGDYEQYF,TGTGCCTGGGGAACCGGGACAGGAGACTACGAGCAGTACTTC
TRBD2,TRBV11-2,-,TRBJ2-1,CASSLGSGGAGNEQFF,TGTGCCAGCAGCTTAGGAAGCGGGGGGGCCGGGAATGAGCAGTTCTTC
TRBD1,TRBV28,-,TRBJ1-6,CASSFSGTGGPNSPLHF,TGTGCCAGCAGCTTTAGTGGGACAGGGGGCCCTAATTCACCCCTCCACTTT
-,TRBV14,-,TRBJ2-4,CASSQGVRGKAKNIQYF,TGTGCCAGCAGCCAAGGGGTCAGGGGCAAGGCCAAAAACATTCAGTACTTC
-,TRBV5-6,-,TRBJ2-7,CASSYTDSYEQYF,TGTGCCAGCAGCTACACGGACAGCTACGAGCAGTACTTC
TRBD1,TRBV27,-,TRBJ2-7,CASSDRGQGAREQYF,TGTGCCAGCAGTGATAGGGGACAGGGGGCTCGGGAGCAGTACTTC
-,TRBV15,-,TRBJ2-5,CATSGESNPGETQYF,TGTGCCACCAGCGGAGAATCTAACCCGGGAGAGACCCAGTACTTC
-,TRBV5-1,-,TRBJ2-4,CASSPNTGLAKNSQYF,TGCGCCAGCAGCCCAAATACAGGGCTAGCCAAAAACAGTCAGTACTTC